This passage covers 17 T cell receptor beta chains from one sample sequenced in a study of cytomegalovirus exposure and HLA in healthy donors. Primers included in the PCR were 60 Vbeta and 13 Jbeta primers. Here immunoSEQ multiplex PCR was the method, and the copy in TCRdb shows in-frame clones only, minus some. The repertoire consists of under 200,000 clones, with approximately 85% occurring once and the leading ten covering approximately 8.5%. Sequenced input: PBMCs. These receptors were obtained from a man aged 18 to 30 in good health and CMV-seropositive.

The chain uses TRBV6-6 and TRBJ2-5, with 7 bases lining up with TRBD1. Judging by the DNA end, TRBJ2-7 fits better; the J call may be wrong. CDR1 MNHNY and CDR2 SVGAGI come from the germline V gene (reference sequence). CDR3 length equals 14 residues. CDR3 amino acids: CASSYSGQPYEQYF. CDR3 DNA: TGTGCCAGCAGTTACTCGGGACAGCCCTACGAGCAGTACTTC.

J is TRBJ2-2 and V is TRBV18, with TRBD2 identical over 11 bases. The CDR3 is 15 amino acids. Germline V gene lookup returns CDR1 KGHSH and CDR2 LQKENI. The V segment lost 2 bases and the J segment 6 bases; nucleotides outside the gene matches: 2. The CDR3 DNA reads TGTGCCAGCTCACCAAAGGGACTAGCGGCCGGGGAGCTGTTTTTT. Its translation: CASSPKGLAAGELFF.

In this sample, this clone turned up once. The rearrangement links TRBV6-5 to TRBJ2-1, with TRBD1 as a possible D gene (5 bases). CDR3 length: 13 residues. The V end lost 6 bases, the J end lost 5 bases, and 11 bases lay between the germline ends. Germline V lookup: CDR1 MNHEY, CDR2 SVGAGI. CDR3 residues: CASRKTANNEQFF. The CDR3 DNA sequence: TGTGCCAGCAGAAAGACAGCCAACAATGAGCAGTTCTTC.

The DNA of the CDR3 is TGTGCCTGGAGTGTCATGTCTTCCCGGGACAGGGTCCACGAGCAGTACTTC. Translated, it gives CAWSVMSSRDRVHEQYF. This chain uses TRBV30 with TRBJ2-7; 9 positions match TRBD1. Germline V gene data show CDR1 as GTSNPN and CDR2 as SVGIG (reference sequence). After removal of 0 bases from V and 5 bases from J, the junction contained 14 bases not matched to a gene. The CDR3 has 17 residues.

The V gene is TRBV11-2, the J gene TRBJ2-7, with D perhaps matching TRBD1 (5 bases). Deletions cut 5 bases from V and 3 bases from J, with 8 bases between. Germline V CDR1 and CDR2: SGHAT, FQNNGV. CDR3 length: 12 residues. For the CDR3, the DNA is TGTGCCAGCAGCCTCGACAGCTACGAGCAGTACTTC. Protein product: CASSLDSYEQYF. The full variable domain, its missing parts supplied by reference TRBV11-2 and TRBJ2-7, is EAGVAQSPRYKIIEKRQSVAFWCNPISGHATLYWYQQILGQGPKLLIQFQNNGVVDDSQLPKDRFSAERLKGVDSTLKIQPAKLEDSAVYLCASSLDSYEQYFGPGTRLTVT.

This chain connects TRBV5-1 to TRBJ1-1; tentative D call: TRBD1 (6 bases). Looked up from germline, CDR1 is SGHRS and CDR2 is YFSETQ. Trimming cost V 2 bases and J 2 bases, with 13 bases left between them. CDR3 length equals 15 residues. The CDR3 coding sequence is TGCGCCAGCAGCTTCTCCGGGACACCTAACACTGAAGCTTTCTTT. Translating gives CASSFSGTPNTEAFF.

The rearrangement links TRBV29-1 to TRBJ2-1; 10 bases are a match to TRBD1. The germline V gene encodes CDR1 SQVTM and CDR2 ANQGSEA. The CDR3 is 16 residues long. V gave up 2 bases and J gave up 10 bases; unmatched junction bases: 14. The CDR3 DNA reads TGCAGCGTTGAAATGATGGGACAGGGGAGGCCAGGCGAGCAGTTCTTC. It is translated as CSVEMMGQGRPGEQFF.

The rearrangement links TRBV5-4 to TRBJ1-1, with unresolved D. CDR1 is SGHNT, CDR2 YYREEE, per germline (reference sequence). V lost 0 bases to trimming and J lost 0 bases, with 3 bases between them. The CDR3 runs to 13 residues. CDR3 amino acids: CASSLALNTEAFF. The CDR3 region has the DNA TGTGCCAGCAGCTTGGCATTGAACACTGAAGCTTTCTTT.

The chain employs TRBV29-1 and TRBJ1-2; D remains ambiguous. The CDR3 runs 13 residues. V lost 1 base to trimming and J lost 4 bases, with 10 bases between them. Germline loops: CDR1 SQVTM, CDR2 ANQGSEA. CDR3 loop: CSVEVLDFYGYTF. The CDR3 coding sequence is TGCAGCGTTGAAGTTTTGGACTTCTATGGCTACACCTTC.

This chain links TRBV23-1 with TRBJ2-1, with 14 bases that match TRBD2. TRBV23-1 is noted as an ORF with a role that remains uncertain. The CDR3 spans 19 residues. The J segment lost 9 bases and the V segment lost 4 bases, leaving 17 bases of the junction unmatched. The CDR3 reads CASSLPTEKTSGGAIEQFF. The DNA for the CDR3 is TGCGCCAGCAGTCTCCCGACAGAGAAGACTAGCGGGGGGGCCATTGAGCAGTTCTTC.

The chain uses TRBV4-2 and TRBJ2-2, with a possible D match to TRBD1 (6 bases). This CDR3 is built from 16 residues. V was clipped by 1 base and J by 3 bases, with 12 bases between them. Germline V gene lookup returns CDR1 LGHNA and CDR2 YNFKEQ. The CDR3 coding sequence is TGTGCCAGCAGCCAAGTTTCCGAGGGGGACACCGGGGAGCTGTTTTTT. The encoded protein is CASSQVSEGDTGELFF.

This rearrangement joins TRBV5-6 to TRBJ1-1, with D unresolved. CDR3 length equals 12 residues. CDR1 is SGHDT, CDR2 YYEEEE, per germline. Trimming left V 3 bases short and J 11 bases short, with 14 bases between. The CDR3, as DNA: TGTGCCAGCAGCTGGGGATCGGGGTTGGCTTTCTTT. It codes for CASSWGSGLAFF. The full variable domain, its missing parts supplied by reference TRBV5-6 and TRBJ1-1, is DAGVTQSPTHLIKTRGQQVTLRCSPKSGHDTVSWYQQALGQGPQFIFQYYEEEERQRGNFPDRFSGHQFPNYSSELNVNALLLGDSALYLCASSWGSGLAFFGQGTRLTVV.

The DNA for the CDR3 is TGTGCCAGCAGTTTTTTGGTAGCGGGGGGTCAGGGTGAGCAGTTCTTC. Translation gives CASSFLVAGGQGEQFF. V gene TRBV27 combines with J gene TRBJ2-1; 10 nucleotides match TRBD2. There are 16 residues in the CDR3. The germline CDR1 and CDR2 sequences are MNHEY and SMNVEV (reference sequence). The V gene end was trimmed by 3 bases and the J gene end by 9 bases; junction bases not matched to a gene: 11.

The chain carries TRBV9 and TRBJ2-2; 10 nucleotides match TRBD1. The CDR3 totals 18 residues. Losses at the gene ends were 3 bases for V and 4 bases for J; bases not matched to a gene: 12. Germline V lookup: CDR1 SGDLS, CDR2 YYNGEE. The CDR3 bases are TGTGCCAGCAGCGCGATAAGACAGGGGGCGATGGTCACCGGGGAGCTGTTTTTT. Translated, it gives CASSAIRQGAMVTGELFF.

This chain links TRBV6-4 with TRBJ2-3; 11 nucleotides line up with TRBD2. The trim removed 0 bases at V and 6 bases at J, leaving 5 bases unmatched. The germline gives CDR1 MRHNA, CDR2 SNTAGT. CDR3 length: 16 residues. The CDR3, as DNA: TGTGCCAGCAGTGACTCTACTAGCGGGGGCGGGGATACGCAGTATTTT. Translating gives CASSDSTSGGGDTQYF.

The chain couples TRBV19 to TRBJ2-1; 7 nucleotides line up with TRBD1. The CDR3 covers 14 residues. Per germline, CDR1 LNHDA and CDR2 SQIVND (reference sequence). Losses at the gene ends were 5 bases for V and 8 bases for J; bases not matched to a gene: 9. The CDR3 bases are TGTGCCAGTAGTTTAATGACAGGGCGGGATGAGCAGTTCTTC. Translation: CASSLMTGRDEQFF.

The chain couples TRBV7-9 to TRBJ2-7; TRBD1 matches at 7 bases. This CDR3 contains 15 residues. The V and J ends lost 5 bases and 4 bases, in that order; junction bases with no gene match: 11. CDR1 and CDR2 (germline): SEHNR, FQNEAQ (reference sequence). The CDR3 DNA sequence: TGTGCCAGCAGCCTTAATACCGGGACAGAATACGAGCAGTACTTC. It is translated as CASSLNTGTEYEQYF.